This T cell receptor (beta chain) was retrieved from a study of T cell clones after liver transplantation. Whole-study context: Post-transplant blood was tracked for graft-donor-reactive T cell clones identified in a pre-transplant mixed lymphocyte reaction. Blood was drawn pre-transplant, before withdrawal, and after full or failed withdrawal. Study results and caveats: Compared with third party-reactive sequences, donor-reactive ones declined more, independent of withdrawal success. Conclusions were preliminary, with small, heterogeneous patient groups.

Produced via immunoSEQ multiplex PCR; TCRdb's table is partial and in-frame only. The profile shows around 76,000 clones, about four fifths of them singletons. For this clone: Its specificity is unknown.

V gave up 4 bases and J gave up 4 bases; unmatched junction bases: 6. The CDR3 loop spans 14 amino acids. Germline values: CDR1 SGHRS, CDR2 YFSETQ. The J gene is TRBJ2-7, the V gene TRBV5-1; TRBD2 aligns across 9 bases. The starting material was CD4+ T cells from blood, obtained 12 months after liver transplant. The receptor was isolated from a human patient who received a liver transplant. Some T cells may originate from the graft donor. In DNA form, the CDR3 reads TGCGCCAGCAGCCCAAGGACTAGCGAGTACGAGCAGTACTTC. This translates into CASSPRTSEYEQYF.